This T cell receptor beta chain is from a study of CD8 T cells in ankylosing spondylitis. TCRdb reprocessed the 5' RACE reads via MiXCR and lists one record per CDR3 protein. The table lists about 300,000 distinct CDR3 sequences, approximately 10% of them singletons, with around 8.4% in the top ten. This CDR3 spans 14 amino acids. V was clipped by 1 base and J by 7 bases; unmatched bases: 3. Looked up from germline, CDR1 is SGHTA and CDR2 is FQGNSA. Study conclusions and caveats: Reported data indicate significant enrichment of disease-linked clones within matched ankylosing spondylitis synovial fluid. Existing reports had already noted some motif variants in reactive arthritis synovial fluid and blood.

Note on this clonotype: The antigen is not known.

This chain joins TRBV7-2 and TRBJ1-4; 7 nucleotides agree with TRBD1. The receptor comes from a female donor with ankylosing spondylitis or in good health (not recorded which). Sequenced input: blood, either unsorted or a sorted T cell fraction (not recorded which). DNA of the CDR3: TGTGCCAGCAGCTTAGAATACAGGGGTGAAAAACTGTTTTTT. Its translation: CASSLEYRGEKLFF.